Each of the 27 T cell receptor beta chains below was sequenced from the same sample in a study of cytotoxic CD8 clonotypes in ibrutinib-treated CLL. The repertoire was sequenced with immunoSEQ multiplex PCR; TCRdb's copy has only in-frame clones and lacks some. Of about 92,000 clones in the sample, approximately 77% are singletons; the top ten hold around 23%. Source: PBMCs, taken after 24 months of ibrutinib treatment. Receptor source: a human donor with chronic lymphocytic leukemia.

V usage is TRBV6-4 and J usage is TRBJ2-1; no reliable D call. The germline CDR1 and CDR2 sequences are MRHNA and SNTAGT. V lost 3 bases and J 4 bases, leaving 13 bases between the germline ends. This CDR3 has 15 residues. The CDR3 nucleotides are TGTGCCAGCAGTGAGTCGGTACGGGCATACAATGAGCAGTTCTTC. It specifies CASSESVRAYNEQFF.

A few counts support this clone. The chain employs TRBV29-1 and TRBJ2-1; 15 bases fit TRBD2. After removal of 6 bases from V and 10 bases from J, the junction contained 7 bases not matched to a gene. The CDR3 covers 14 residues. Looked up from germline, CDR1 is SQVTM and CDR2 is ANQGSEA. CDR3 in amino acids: CSVKGLAGGEEQFF. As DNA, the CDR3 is TGCAGCGTGAAGGGACTAGCGGGGGGAGAGGAGCAGTTCTTC.

The CDR3 is CASSGGQGANSYYEQYF. CDR3 DNA: TGTGCCAGCAGCGGGGGACAGGGGGCGAATTCCTACTACGAGCAGTACTTC. This chain joins TRBV5-6 and TRBJ2-7; 12 bases match TRBD1. The CDR3 runs to 17 residues. Germline-derived CDR1 and CDR2 are SGHDT and YYEEEE. After removal of 4 bases from V and 3 bases from J, the junction contained 11 bases not matched to a gene.

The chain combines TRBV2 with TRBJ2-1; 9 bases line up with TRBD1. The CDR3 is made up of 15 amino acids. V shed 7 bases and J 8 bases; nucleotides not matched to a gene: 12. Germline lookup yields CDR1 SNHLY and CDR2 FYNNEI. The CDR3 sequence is CASKLRTGVGDEQFF. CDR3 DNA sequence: TGTGCCAGCAAATTAAGGACAGGGGTCGGGGATGAGCAGTTCTTC. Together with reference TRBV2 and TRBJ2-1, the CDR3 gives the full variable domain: EPEVTQTPSHQVTQMGQEVILRCVPISNHLYFYWYRQILGQKVEFLVSFYNNEISEKSEIFDDQFSVERPDGSNFTLKIRSTKLEDSAMYFCASKLRTGVGDEQFFGPGTRLTVL.

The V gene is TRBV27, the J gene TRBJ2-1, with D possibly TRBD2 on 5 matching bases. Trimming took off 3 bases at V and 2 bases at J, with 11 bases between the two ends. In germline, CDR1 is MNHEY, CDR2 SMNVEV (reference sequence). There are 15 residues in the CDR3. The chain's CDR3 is CASSFRGPTYNEQFF. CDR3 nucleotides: TGTGCCAGCAGTTTCCGCGGGCCGACCTACAATGAGCAGTTCTTC.

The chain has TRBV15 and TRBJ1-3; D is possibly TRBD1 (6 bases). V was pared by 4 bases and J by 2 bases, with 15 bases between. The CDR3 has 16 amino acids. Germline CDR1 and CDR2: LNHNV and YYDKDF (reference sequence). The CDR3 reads CATSNRGGATGNTIYF. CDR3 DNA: TGTGCCACCAGCAACCGGGGGGGGGCAACTGGAAACACCATATATTTT. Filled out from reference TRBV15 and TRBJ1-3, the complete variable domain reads DAMVIQNPRYQVTQFGKPVTLSCSQTLNHNVMYWYQQKSSQAPKLLFHYYDKDFNNEADTPDNFQSRRPNTSFCFLDIRSPGLGDTAMYLCATSNRGGATGNTIYFGEGSWLTVV.

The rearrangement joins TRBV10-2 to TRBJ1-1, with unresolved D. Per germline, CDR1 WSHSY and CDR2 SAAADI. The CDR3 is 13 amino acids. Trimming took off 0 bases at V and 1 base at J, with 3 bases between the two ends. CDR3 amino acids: CASSESPNTEAFF. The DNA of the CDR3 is TGCGCCAGCAGTGAGTCCCCGAACACTGAAGCTTTCTTT.

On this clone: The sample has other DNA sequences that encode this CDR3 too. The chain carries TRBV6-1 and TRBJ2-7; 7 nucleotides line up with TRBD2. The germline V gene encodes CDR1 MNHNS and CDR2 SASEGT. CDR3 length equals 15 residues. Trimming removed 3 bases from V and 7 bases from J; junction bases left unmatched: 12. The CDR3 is CASSEAGREVGEQYF. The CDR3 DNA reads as TGTGCCAGCAGTGAGGCGGGTCGGGAGGTGGGGGAGCAGTACTTC.

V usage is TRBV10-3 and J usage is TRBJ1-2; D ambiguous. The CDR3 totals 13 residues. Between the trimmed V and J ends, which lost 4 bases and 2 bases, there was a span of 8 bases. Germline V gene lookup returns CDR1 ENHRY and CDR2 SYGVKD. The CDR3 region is CAISVRLNYGYTF. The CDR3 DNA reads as TGTGCCATCAGTGTTCGGCTAAACTATGGCTACACCTTC.

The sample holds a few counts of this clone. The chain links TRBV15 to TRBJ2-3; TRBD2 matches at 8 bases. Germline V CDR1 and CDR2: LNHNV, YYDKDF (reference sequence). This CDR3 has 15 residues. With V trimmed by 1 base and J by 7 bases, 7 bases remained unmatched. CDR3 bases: TGTGCCACCAGCAGAGCGGGAGGGGGAGGAAATACGCAGTATTTT. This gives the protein CATSRAGGGGNTQYF.

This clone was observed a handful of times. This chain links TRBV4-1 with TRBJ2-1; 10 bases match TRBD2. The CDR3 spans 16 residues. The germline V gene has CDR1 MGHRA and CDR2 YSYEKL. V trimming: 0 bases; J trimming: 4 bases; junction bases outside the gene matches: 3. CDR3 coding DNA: TGCGCCAGCAGCCAAGAATCGACTAGCGGGTACAATGAGCAGTTCTTC. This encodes CASSQESTSGYNEQFF.

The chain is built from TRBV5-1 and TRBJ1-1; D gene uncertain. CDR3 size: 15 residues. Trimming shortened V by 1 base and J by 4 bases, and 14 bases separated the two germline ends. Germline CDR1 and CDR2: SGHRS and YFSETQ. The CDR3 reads CASSLNAPQGTEAFF. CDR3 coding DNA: TGCGCCAGCAGCTTGAATGCCCCGCAAGGCACTGAAGCTTTCTTT.

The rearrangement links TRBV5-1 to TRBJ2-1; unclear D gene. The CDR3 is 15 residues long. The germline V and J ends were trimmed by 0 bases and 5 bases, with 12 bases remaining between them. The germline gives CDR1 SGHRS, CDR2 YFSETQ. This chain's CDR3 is CASSLGPPENNEQFF. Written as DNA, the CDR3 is TGCGCCAGCAGCTTGGGGCCTCCGGAAAACAATGAGCAGTTCTTC.

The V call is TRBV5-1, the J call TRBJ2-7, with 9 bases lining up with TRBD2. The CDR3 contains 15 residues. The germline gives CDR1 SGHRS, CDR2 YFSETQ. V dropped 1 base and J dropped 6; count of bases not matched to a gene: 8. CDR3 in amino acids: CASSLWSREGGEQYF. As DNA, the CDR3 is TGCGCCAGCAGCTTGTGGTCGCGGGAGGGTGGCGAGCAGTACTTC.

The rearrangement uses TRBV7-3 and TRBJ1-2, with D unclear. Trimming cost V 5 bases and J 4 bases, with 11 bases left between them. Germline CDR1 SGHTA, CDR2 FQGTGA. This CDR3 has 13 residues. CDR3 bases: TGTGCCAGCAGCGCGGAGGGCAGCTATGGCTACACCTTC. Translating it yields CASSAEGSYGYTF. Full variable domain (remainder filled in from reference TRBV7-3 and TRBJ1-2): GAGVSQTPSNKVTEKGKYVELRCDPISGHTALYWYRQSLGQGPEFLIYFQGTGAADDSGLPNDRFFAVRPEGSVSTLKIQRTERGDSAVYLCASSAEGSYGYTFGSGTRLTVV.

CDR3 sequence: CASSLGGPSFNYGYTF. CDR3 DNA sequence: TGTGCCAGCAGCCTAGGGGGCCCCTCATTTAACTATGGCTACACCTTC. The chain has TRBV5-8 and TRBJ1-2; 7 bases are shared with TRBD1. CDR3 size: 16 residues. V gave up 4 bases and J gave up 1 base; unmatched junction bases: 10. The germline gives CDR1 SGHTS, CDR2 YDEGEE.

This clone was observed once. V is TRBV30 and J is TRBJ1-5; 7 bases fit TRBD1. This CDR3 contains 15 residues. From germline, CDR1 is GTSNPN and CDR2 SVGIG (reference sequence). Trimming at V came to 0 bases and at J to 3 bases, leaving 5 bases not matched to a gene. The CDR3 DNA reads TGTGCCTGGAGTGTCCTAGGGACAGTCAATCAGCCCCAGCATTTT. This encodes CAWSVLGTVNQPQHF.

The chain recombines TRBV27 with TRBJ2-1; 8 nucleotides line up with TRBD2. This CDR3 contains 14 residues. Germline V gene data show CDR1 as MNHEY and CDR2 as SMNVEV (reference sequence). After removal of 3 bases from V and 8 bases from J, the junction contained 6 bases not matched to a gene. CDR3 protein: CASSFWGLGDEQFF. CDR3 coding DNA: TGTGCCAGCAGTTTTTGGGGACTAGGCGATGAGCAGTTCTTC.

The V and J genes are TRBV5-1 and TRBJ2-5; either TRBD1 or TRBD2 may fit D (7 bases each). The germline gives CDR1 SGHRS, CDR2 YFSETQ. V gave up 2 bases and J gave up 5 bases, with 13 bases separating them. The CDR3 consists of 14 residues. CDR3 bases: TGCGCCAGCAGCTTCTCGCAGGGGGGGGAGACCCAGTACTTC. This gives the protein CASSFSQGGETQYF.

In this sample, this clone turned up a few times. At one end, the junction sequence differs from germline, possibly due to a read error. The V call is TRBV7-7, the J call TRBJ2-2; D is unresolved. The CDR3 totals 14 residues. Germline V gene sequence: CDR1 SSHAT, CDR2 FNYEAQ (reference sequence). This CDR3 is CASSYGLNTGELFF. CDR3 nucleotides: TGTGCTAGCAGCTACGGCCTAAACACCGGGGAGCTGTTTTTT.

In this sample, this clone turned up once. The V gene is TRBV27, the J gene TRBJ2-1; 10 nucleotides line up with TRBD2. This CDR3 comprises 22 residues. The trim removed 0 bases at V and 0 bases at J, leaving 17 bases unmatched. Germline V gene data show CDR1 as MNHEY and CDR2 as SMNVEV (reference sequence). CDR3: CASSLSRPMGLAPLRSYNEQFF. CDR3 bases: TGTGCCAGCAGTTTATCGCGCCCCATGGGACTAGCGCCTCTTCGCTCCTACAATGAGCAGTTCTTC.

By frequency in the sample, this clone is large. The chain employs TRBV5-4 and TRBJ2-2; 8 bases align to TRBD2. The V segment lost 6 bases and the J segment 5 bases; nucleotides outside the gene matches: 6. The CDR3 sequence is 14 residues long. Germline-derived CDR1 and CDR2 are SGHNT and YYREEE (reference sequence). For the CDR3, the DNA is TGTGCCAGCACGGCGGGAGGTGGAACCGGGGAGCTGTTTTTT. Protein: CASTAGGGTGELFF.

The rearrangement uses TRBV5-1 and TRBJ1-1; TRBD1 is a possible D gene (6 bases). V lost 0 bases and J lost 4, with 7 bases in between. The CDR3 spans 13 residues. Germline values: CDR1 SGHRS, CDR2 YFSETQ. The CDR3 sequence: CASSLVQGTEAFF. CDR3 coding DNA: TGCGCCAGCAGCTTGGTACAGGGCACTGAAGCTTTCTTT.

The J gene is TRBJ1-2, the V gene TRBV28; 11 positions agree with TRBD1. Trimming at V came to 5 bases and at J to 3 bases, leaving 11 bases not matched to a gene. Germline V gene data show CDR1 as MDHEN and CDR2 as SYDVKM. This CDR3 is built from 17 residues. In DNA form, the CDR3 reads TGTGCCAGCAGTACTCCGGGACAGGGGGTCAGAGACTATGGCTACACCTTC. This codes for CASSTPGQGVRDYGYTF.

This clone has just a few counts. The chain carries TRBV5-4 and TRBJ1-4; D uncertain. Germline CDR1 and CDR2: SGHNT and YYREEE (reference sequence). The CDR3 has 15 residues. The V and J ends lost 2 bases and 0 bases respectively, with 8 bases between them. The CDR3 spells CASSLTDATNEKLFF. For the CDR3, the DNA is TGTGCCAGCAGCTTAACGGACGCAACTAATGAAAAACTGTTTTTT. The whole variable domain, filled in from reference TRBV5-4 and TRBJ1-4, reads ETGVTQSPTHLIKTRGQQVTLRCSSQSGHNTVSWYQQALGQGPQFIFQYYREEENGRGNFPPRFSGLQFPNYSSELNVNALELDDSALYLCASSLTDATNEKLFFGSGTQLSVL.

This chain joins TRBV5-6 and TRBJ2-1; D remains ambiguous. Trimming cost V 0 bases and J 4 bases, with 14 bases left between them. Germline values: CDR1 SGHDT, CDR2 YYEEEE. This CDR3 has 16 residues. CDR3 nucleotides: TGTGCCAGCAGCTTGGTTGAGGAGACAAAGTACAATGAGCAGTTCTTC. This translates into CASSLVEETKYNEQFF. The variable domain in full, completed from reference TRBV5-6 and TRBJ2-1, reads DAGVTQSPTHLIKTRGQQVTLRCSPKSGHDTVSWYQQALGQGPQFIFQYYEEEERQRGNFPDRFSGHQFPNYSSELNVNALLLGDSALYLCASSLVEETKYNEQFFGPGTRLTVL.

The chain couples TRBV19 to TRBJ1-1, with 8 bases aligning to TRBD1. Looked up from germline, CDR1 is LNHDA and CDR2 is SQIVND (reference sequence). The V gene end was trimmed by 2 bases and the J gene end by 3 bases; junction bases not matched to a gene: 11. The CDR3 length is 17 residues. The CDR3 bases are TGTGCCAGTAGTATAAGGGCCACAGGGGGGGGAGACACTGAAGCTTTCTTT. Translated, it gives CASSIRATGGGDTEAFF.